These T cell receptor beta chains were read from a single sample in a study of graft-versus-host responses after intestinal transplantation. Only in-frame clones appear in the TCRdb table, and some are missing; sequencing was by immunoSEQ multiplex PCR. Here the sample spans about 15,000 clones, just under 70% being singletons. Sequenced here: ileum tissue, sampled around 770 days after intestinal transplantation. These receptors were obtained from a human patient who received an intestinal transplant, so some T cells may come from the graft donor. Both conserved end residues are part of each CDR3. Each record gives: J gene, clone size, D gene, V gene, CDR3 protein, CDR3 DNA. The D gene is left open where the match is weak. Only some rows state a clone size, as once, few, many or a class for expanded clones.

TRBJ2-7	NA	NA	TRBV18	CASSPGVKWYEQYF	TGTGCCAGCTCACCCGGGGTGAAGTGGTACGAGCAGTACTTC
TRBJ1-2	NA	TRBD1	TRBV28	CASRRQGVGGYTF	TGTGCCAGCAGACGACAGGGGGTAGGAGGCTACACCTTC
TRBJ1-1	large	NA	TRBV16	CASSQSRGTEAFF	TGTGCCAGCAGCCAATCGCGAGGGACTGAAGCTTTCTTT
TRBJ1-5	NA	NA	TRBV27	CASSSPGRALHQPQHF	TGTGCCAGCAGTTCTCCGGGTCGGGCCCTACACCAGCCCCAGCATTTT
TRBJ2-3	NA	NA	TRBV18	CASSPPLTQYF	TGTGCCAGCTCACCACCACTCACGCAGTATTTT
TRBJ1-6	NA	NA	TRBV5-4	CASSQDQGLYNSPLHF	TGCGCCAGCAGCCAGGACCAGGGTCTATATAATTCACCCCTCCACTTT
TRBJ2-1	once	NA	TRBV18	CASSPDWLGSSYNEQFF	TGTGCCAGCTCACCCGATTGGCTGGGGAGCTCCTACAATGAGCAGTTCTTC
TRBJ2-1	NA	NA	TRBV7-9	CASSWVLGRKYNEQFF	TGTGCCAGCAGCTGGGTCCTGGGGCGGAAATACAATGAGCAGTTCTTC
TRBJ2-7	NA	NA	TRBV9	CASSVGVGGEQYF	TGTGCCAGCAGCGTAGGGGTTGGTGGTGAGCAGTACTTC
TRBJ2-2	NA	TRBD2	TRBV11-2	CASSLGLWEGAGELFF	TGTGCCAGCAGCTTAGGGTTATGGGAGGGAGCCGGGGAGCTGTTTTTT
TRBJ1-2	NA	TRBD1	TRBV5-1	CASSTTGFYGYTF	TGCGCCAGCAGCACGACAGGGTTCTATGGCTACACCTTC
TRBJ2-2	NA	NA	TRBV27	CASRLYTGELFF	TGTGCCAGCAGGCTATACACCGGGGAGCTGTTTTTT
TRBJ2-7	NA	NA	TRBV7-6	CASSLALGASYEQYF	TGTGCCAGCAGCTTGGCACTGGGCGCCTCCTACGAGCAGTACTTC
TRBJ2-1	NA	TRBD2	TRBV27	CASSPAGLARAVSYNEQFF	TGTGCCAGCAGTCCTGCCGGACTAGCTCGGGCGGTCTCCTACAATGAGCAGTTCTTC
TRBJ1-1	NA	NA	TRBV7-2	CASSLDTRYTEAFF	TGTGCCAGCAGCTTGGACACCCGTTACACTGAAGCTTTCTTT
TRBJ2-7	NA	NA	TRBV6-5	CASSPGSYEQYF	TGTGCCAGCAGTCCCGGTTCCTACGAGCAGTACTTC
TRBJ2-5	NA	NA	TRBV6-5	CASSYQGGETQYF	TGTGCCAGCAGTTATCAGGGTGGGGAGACCCAGTACTTC
TRBJ2-3	NA	NA	TRBV4-1	CASSQEGLRTDTQYF	TGCGCCAGCAGCCAAGAAGGACTACGCACAGATACGCAGTATTTT
TRBJ1-1	NA	NA	TRBV30	CAWSFRRDTEAFF	TGTGCCTGGAGTTTCCGTAGGGACACTGAAGCTTTCTTT
TRBJ2-3	NA	NA	TRBV10-2	CASSDLGLPPTDTQYF	TGCGCCAGCAGTGATTTGGGTCTGCCACCCACAGATACGCAGTATTTT
TRBJ1-4	NA	NA	TRBV27	CASSLKSLYNEKLFF	TGTGCCAGCAGTTTAAAGTCGCTTTATAATGAAAAACTGTTTTTT
TRBJ2-7	NA	TRBD1	TRBV7-2	CASSLDQGATYEQYF	TGTGCCAGCAGCTTAGACCAGGGGGCCACCTACGAGCAGTACTTC
TRBJ2-7	few	TRBD1	TRBV4-1	CASSLPGQGSYEQYF	TGCGCCAGCAGCTTACCGGGACAGGGGTCCTACGAGCAGTACTTC